This T cell receptor beta chain appears in the sequencing data of a study of blood T cell repertoires in COVID-19. Sequencing was performed with immunoSEQ multiplex PCR; in TCRdb, only in-frame clones are kept and a portion is missing. This table has a few hundred thousand clones, 80% to 90% appearing once. The CDR3 consists of 14 residues. The germline V gene has CDR1 GTSNPN and CDR2 SVGIG (reference sequence). V dropped 0 bases and J dropped 0 bases, with 8 bases sitting between them. The receptor comes from a middle-aged man with acute or convalescent COVID-19. The specimen sequenced was peripheral blood. The chain joins TRBV30 to TRBJ1-1; possible D gene TRBD1, 5 bases. CDR3: CAWSVKGVNTEAFF. CDR3 bases: TGTGCCTGGAGTGTGAAAGGGGTGAACACTGAAGCTTTCTTT.